A single sample is the source of the 12 T cell receptor beta chains below, sequenced in a study of OX40 agonist ivuxolimab in advanced cancers. The library was generated by the immunoSEQ multiplex PCR assay. The table was pulled from immuneACCESS by TCRdb, which kept in-frame rearrangements only. Such tables lose some clones; where checked, under half of the loss comes from unresolved V genes, and the rest has no known cause. The sample table lists 15,000 to 20,000 clones, about 88% of them with a count of one. The ten largest clones take up 20% of the sample. This specimen consisted of CD4+ or CD8+ T cells sorted from blood, obtained in a trial of the OX40 agonist ivuxolimab. The receptors come from an adult with an advanced solid tumor such as melanoma, head and neck, liver or kidney cancer.

The rearrangement links TRBV7-8 to TRBJ2-3, with 7 bases aligning to TRBD2. Germline V gene lookup returns CDR1 SGHVS and CDR2 FQNEAQ. Trimming took 2 bases from V and 0 from J; bases not matched to a gene: 5. The length of the CDR3 is 16 residues. The CDR3 nucleotides read TGTGCCAGCAGCTTATTGGCTAGCGGCAGCACAGATACGCAGTATTTT. This gives the protein CASSLLASGSTDTQYF. Drawing the rest from reference TRBV7-8 and TRBJ2-3, the complete variable domain is GAGVSQSPRYKVAKRGQDVALRCDPISGHVSLFWYQQALGQGPEFLTYFQNEAQLDKSGLPSDRFFAERPEGSVSTLKIQRTQQEDSAVYLCASSLLASGSTDTQYFGPGTRLTVL.

The chain recombines TRBV6-1 with TRBJ1-5; 9 nucleotides line up with TRBD1. With V trimmed by 5 bases and J by 5 bases, 7 bases remained unmatched. CDR1 and CDR2 (germline): MNHNS, SASEGT. This CDR3 comprises 15 residues. The CDR3 DNA follows: TGTGCCAGCAGTTCTCCGGGACAGGGACATCAGCCCCAGCATTTT. Its translation: CASSSPGQGHQPQHF.

The rearrangement uses TRBV10-3 and TRBJ1-2; 8 bases are shared with TRBD1. The V gene end was trimmed by 3 bases and the J gene end by 8 bases; junction bases not matched to a gene: 5. CDR1 and CDR2 (germline): ENHRY, SYGVKD. The CDR3 has 13 amino acids. Here the CDR3 DNA reads TGTGCCATCAGTGACGGACAGGGACGGGGCTACACCTTC. It encodes CAISDGQGRGYTF.

This clone occurred once. V gene TRBV30 combines with J gene TRBJ2-3; D unclear. This CDR3 region has 13 residues. The germline V gene has CDR1 GTSNPN and CDR2 SVGIG (reference sequence). Trimming took off 2 bases at V and 1 base at J, with 7 bases between the two ends. The CDR3 nucleotides are TGTGCCTGGAGTAAGGTGGGCACAGATACGCAGTATTTT. It is translated as CAWSKVGTDTQYF.

CDR3 sequence (DNA): TGTGCCAGCAGTCGATGGACTAGCGGAAGGGGACATGAGCAGTTCTTC. It yields the protein CASSRWTSGRGHEQFF. This chain connects TRBV27 to TRBJ2-1; 10 nucleotides agree with TRBD2. From germline, CDR1 is MNHEY and CDR2 SMNVEV (reference sequence). Trimming took 5 bases from V and 8 from J; bases not matched to a gene: 12. This CDR3 spans 16 amino acids.

The rearrangement uses TRBV4-2 and TRBJ2-5; D not certain. Germline CDR1 is LGHNA and CDR2 is YNFKEQ. V gave up 3 bases and J gave up 1 base, with 6 bases separating them. This CDR3 is built from 13 residues. In DNA form, the CDR3 reads TGTGCCAGCAGCCAGGACGCCCAAGAGACCCAGTACTTC. As protein: CASSQDAQETQYF.

The chain couples TRBV9 to TRBJ2-6; perhaps TRBD1 as D (6 bases). Germline V gene lookup returns CDR1 SGDLS and CDR2 YYNGEE. CDR3 length: 17 residues. Trimming removed 1 base from V and 4 bases from J, with 15 bases in between. In DNA form, the CDR3 reads TGTGCCAGCAGCGTACGGGAACTGGGGGCCGGGGCCAACGTCCTGACTTTC. It translates to CASSVRELGAGANVLTF.

The chain combines TRBV27 with TRBJ2-3; 13 nucleotides agree with TRBD2. The CDR3 has 14 amino acids. Germline loops: CDR1 MNHEY, CDR2 SMNVEV (reference sequence). Germline trimming cut 10 bases from V and 4 bases from J; bases unmatched to any gene: 5. Written as DNA, the CDR3 is TGTGCCACCGGACTAGCGGGAGTTTCAGATACGCAGTATTTT. As protein: CATGLAGVSDTQYF.

V and J are TRBV28 and TRBJ1-5; a possible D gene is TRBD1 (6 bases). Trimming removed 8 bases at V and 0 bases at J, with 23 bases between. The CDR3 totals 18 residues. The V gene's germline CDR1 is MDHEN and CDR2 SYDVKM. The CDR3 DNA sequence: TGTGCCAGCCGCCTCGCGACGACCGGGACACATAGCAATCAGCCCCAGCATTTT. Translating it yields CASRLATTGTHSNQPQHF.

In the case of this clone: The identical CDR3 is also encoded by other nucleotide sequences in the sample. V is TRBV7-2 and J is TRBJ2-7; D might be TRBD1 (5 bases). Germline V gene sequence: CDR1 SGHTA, CDR2 FQGNSA. The CDR3 runs 16 residues. The germline V and J ends were trimmed by 1 base and 4 bases, with 17 bases remaining between them. DNA for the CDR3: TGTGCCAGCAGCTTAGGGGGTTGGGGCGCAAGTTACGAGCAGTACTTC. Protein sequence: CASSLGGWGASYEQYF.

This clone was seen only a few times. The chain recombines TRBV29-1 with TRBJ2-5, with 7 bases lining up with TRBD2. The V and J ends lost 7 bases and 4 bases, in that order; junction bases with no gene match: 15. CDR3 size: 15 residues. Germline V gene sequence: CDR1 SQVTM, CDR2 ANQGSEA. DNA of the CDR3: TGCAGCGGGACGACCATATGGGGGGGTAGAGAGACCCAGTACTTC. Protein sequence: CSGTTIWGGRETQYF.

The chain has TRBV7-9 and TRBJ1-1, with D perhaps TRBD1 (6 bases). This CDR3 is built from 12 residues. Germline values: CDR1 SEHNR, CDR2 FQNEAQ (reference sequence). V was cut by 5 bases and J by 6 bases, with 10 bases left in between. Here the CDR3 DNA reads TGTGCCAGCAGCCGAACAGGGTCTGAAGCTTTCTTT. Its translation: CASSRTGSEAFF.